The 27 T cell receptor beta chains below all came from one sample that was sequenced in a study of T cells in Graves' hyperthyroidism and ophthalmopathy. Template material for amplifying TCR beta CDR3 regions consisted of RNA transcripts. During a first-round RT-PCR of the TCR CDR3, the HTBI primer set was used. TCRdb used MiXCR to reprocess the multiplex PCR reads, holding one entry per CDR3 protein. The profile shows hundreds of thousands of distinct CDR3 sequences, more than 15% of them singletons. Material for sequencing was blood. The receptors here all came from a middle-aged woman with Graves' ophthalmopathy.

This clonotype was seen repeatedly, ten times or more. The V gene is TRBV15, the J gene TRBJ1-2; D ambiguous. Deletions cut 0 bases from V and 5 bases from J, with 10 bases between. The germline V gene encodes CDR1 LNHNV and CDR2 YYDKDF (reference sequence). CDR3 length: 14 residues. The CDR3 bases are TGTGCCACCAGCAGAGATGTGGGGAGGTATGGCTACACCTTC. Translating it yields CATSRDVGRYGYTF.

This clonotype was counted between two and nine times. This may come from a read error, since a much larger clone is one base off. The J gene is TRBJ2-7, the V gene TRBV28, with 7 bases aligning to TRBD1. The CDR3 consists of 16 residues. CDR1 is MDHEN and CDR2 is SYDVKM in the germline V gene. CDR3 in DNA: TGTGCCTGCAGTTTACTAGGGACAGCCATAACCTACGAGCAGTACTTC. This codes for CACSLLGTAITYEQYF.

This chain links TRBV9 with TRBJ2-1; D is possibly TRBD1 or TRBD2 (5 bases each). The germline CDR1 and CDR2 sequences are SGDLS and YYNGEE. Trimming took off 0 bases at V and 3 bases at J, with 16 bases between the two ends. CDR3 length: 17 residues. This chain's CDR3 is CASSVECGGSLYNEQFF. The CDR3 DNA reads TGTGCCAGCAGCGTAGAGTGTGGGGGATCCCTCTACAATGAGCAGTTCTTC.

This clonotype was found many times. The CDR3 is CASSFQVGALPNQPQHF. The CDR3 DNA follows: TGTGCCAGCAGTTTTCAGGTAGGGGCACTTCCTAATCAGCCCCAGCATTTT. The chain recombines TRBV28 with TRBJ1-5; the D gene is possibly TRBD1 (5 bases). There are 17 residues in the CDR3. Germline V gives CDR1 MDHEN, CDR2 SYDVKM. Trimming pared 3 bases from V and 4 bases from J, leaving 19 bases between.

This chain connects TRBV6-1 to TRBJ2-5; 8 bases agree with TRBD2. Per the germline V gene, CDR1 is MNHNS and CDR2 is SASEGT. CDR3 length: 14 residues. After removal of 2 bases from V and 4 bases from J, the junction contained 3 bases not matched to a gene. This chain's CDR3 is CASSELAGGETQYF. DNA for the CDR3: TGTGCCAGCAGTGAATTGGCGGGGGGAGAGACCCAGTACTTC.

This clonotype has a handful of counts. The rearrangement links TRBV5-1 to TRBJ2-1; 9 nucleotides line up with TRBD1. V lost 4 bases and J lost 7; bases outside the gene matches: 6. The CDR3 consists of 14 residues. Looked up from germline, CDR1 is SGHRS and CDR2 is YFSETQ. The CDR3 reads CASSVGQGVNEQFF. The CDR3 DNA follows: TGCGCCAGCAGCGTGGGACAGGGTGTAAATGAGCAGTTCTTC. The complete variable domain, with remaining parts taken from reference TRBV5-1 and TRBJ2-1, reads KAGVTQTPRYLIKTRGQQVTLSCSPISGHRSVSWYQQTPGQGLQFLFEYFSETQRNKGNFPGRFSGRQFSNSRSEMNVSTLELGDSALYLCASSVGQGVNEQFFGPGTRLTVL.

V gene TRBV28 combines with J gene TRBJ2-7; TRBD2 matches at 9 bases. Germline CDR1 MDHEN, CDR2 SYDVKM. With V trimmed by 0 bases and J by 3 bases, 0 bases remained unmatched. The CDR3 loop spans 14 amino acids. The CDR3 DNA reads TGTGCCAGCAGTTTATGGCGGGAGGGCTACGAGCAGTACTTC. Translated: CASSLWREGYEQYF.

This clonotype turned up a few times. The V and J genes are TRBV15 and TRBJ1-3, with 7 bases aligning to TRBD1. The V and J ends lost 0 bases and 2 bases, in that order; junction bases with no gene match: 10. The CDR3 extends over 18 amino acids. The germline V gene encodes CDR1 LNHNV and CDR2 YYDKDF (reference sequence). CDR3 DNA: TGTGCCACCAGCAGAGATCGCGCGACAGGGCCTCCTGGAAACACCATATATTTT. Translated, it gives CATSRDRATGPPGNTIYF.

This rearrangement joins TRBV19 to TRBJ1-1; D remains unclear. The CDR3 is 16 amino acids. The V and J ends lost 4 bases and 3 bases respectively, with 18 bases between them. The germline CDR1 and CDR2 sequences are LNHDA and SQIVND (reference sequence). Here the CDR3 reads CASSTLPPGRHTEAFF. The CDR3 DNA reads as TGTGCCAGTAGTACGCTTCCCCCGGGGAGGCACACTGAAGCTTTCTTT.

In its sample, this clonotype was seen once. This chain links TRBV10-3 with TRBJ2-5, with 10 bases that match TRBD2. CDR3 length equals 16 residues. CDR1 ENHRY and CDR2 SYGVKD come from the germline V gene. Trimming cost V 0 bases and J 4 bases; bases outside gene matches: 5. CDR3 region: CAISESELAGVETQYF. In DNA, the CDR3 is TGTGCCATCAGTGAGTCAGAGCTAGCGGGAGTAGAGACCCAGTACTTC.

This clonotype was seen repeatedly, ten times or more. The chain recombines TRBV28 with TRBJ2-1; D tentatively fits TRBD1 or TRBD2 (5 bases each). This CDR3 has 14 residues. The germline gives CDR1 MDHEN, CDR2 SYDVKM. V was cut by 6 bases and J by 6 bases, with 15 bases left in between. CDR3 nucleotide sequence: TGTGCCAGCAGGGTGGGGGTAGGGCCCAATGAGCAGTTCTTC. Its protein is CASRVGVGPNEQFF.

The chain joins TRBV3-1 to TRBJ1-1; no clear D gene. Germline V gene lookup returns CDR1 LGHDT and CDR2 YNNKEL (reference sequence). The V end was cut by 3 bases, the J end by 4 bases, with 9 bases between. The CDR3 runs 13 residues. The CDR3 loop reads CASSQRWGTEAFF. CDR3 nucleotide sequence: TGTGCCAGCAGCCAGAGATGGGGCACTGAAGCTTTCTTT. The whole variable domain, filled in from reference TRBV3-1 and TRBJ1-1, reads DTAVSQTPKYLVTQMGNDKSIKCEQNLGHDTMYWYKQDSKKFLKIMFSYNNKELIINETVPNRFSPKSPDKAHLNLHINSLELGDSAVYFCASSQRWGTEAFFGQGTRLTVV.

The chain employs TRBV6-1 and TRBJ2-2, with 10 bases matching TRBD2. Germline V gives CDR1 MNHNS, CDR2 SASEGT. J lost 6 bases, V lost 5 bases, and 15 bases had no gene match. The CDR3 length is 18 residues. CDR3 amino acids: CASSPGLAGEGEAGELFF. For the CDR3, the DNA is TGTGCCAGCAGTCCGGGGCTAGCGGGAGAGGGAGAAGCCGGGGAGCTGTTTTTT.

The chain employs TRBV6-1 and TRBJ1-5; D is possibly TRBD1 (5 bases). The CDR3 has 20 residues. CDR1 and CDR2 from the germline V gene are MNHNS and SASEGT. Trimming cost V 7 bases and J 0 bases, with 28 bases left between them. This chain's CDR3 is CASTPFPGAGTPYSNQPQHF. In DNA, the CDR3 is TGTGCCAGCACCCCTTTCCCCGGGGCAGGGACCCCATATAGCAATCAGCCCCAGCATTTT.

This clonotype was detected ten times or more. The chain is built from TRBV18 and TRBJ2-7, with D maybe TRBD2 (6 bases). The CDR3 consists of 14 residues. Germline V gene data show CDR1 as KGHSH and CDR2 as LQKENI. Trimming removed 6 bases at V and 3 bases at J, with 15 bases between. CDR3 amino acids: CASSLGRGGYEQYF. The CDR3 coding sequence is TGTGCCAGCTCTCTGGGACGGGGAGGCTACGAGCAGTACTTC.

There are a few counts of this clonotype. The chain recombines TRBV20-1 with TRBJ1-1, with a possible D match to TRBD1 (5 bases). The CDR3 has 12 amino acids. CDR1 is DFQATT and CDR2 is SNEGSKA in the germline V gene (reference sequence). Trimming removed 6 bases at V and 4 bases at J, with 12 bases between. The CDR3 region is CSASRQSTEAFF. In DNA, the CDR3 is TGCAGTGCCAGTCGACAGAGCACTGAAGCTTTCTTT.

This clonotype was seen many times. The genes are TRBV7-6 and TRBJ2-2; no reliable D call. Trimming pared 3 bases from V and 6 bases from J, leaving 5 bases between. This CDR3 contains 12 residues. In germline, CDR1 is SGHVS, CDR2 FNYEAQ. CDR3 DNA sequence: TGTGCCAGCAGCTTGTTGGCCGGGGAGCTGTTTTTT. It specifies CASSLLAGELFF.

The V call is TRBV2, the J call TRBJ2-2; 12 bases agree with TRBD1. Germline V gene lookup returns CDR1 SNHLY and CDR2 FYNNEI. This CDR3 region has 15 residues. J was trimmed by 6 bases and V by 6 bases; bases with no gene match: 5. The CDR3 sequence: CASRLGTGGPGELFF. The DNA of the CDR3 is TGTGCCAGCAGACTCGGGACAGGGGGCCCCGGGGAGCTGTTTTTT.

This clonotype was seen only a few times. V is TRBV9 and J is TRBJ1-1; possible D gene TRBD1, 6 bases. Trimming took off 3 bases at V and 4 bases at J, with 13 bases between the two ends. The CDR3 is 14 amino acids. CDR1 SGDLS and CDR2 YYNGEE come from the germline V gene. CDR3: CASSGEGGRTEAFF. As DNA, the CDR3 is TGTGCCAGCAGCGGGGAAGGGGGGCGCACTGAAGCTTTCTTT.

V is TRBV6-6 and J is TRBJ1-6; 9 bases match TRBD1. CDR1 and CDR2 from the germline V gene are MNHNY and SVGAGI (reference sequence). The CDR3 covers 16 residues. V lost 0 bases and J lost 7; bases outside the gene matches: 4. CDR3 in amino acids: CASSYSRTGVNSPLHF. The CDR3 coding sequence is TGTGCCAGCAGTTACTCCCGGACAGGGGTGAATTCACCCCTCCACTTT.

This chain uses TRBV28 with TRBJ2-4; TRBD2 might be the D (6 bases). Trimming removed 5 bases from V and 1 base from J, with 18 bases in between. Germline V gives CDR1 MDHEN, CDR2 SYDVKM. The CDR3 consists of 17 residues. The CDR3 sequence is CASSPYGTSAAKNIQYF. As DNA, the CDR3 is TGTGCCAGCAGTCCATACGGGACTTCGGCTGCCAAAAACATTCAGTACTTC.

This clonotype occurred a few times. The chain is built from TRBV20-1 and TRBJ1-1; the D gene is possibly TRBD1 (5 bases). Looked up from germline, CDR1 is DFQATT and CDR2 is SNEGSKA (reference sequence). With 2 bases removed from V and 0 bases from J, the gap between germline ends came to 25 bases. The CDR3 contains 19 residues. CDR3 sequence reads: CSARPFTPSQGPLNTEAFF. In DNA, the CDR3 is TGCAGTGCTAGACCCTTCACCCCTTCCCAGGGACCCTTGAACACTGAAGCTTTCTTT.

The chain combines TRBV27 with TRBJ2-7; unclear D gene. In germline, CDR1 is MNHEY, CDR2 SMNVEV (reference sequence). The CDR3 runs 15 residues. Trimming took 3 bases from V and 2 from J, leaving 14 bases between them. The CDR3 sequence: CASSFGSPYAYEQYF. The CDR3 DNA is TGTGCCAGCAGTTTCGGCTCTCCTTATGCCTACGAGCAGTACTTC.

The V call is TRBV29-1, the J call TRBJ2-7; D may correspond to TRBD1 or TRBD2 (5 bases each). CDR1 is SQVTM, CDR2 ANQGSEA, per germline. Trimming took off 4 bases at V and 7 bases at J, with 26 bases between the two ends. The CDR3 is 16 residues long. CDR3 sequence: CSVAASYPGPGWEQYF. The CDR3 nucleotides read TGCAGCGTTGCCGCAAGCTACCCGGGACCGGGTTGGGAGCAGTACTTC.

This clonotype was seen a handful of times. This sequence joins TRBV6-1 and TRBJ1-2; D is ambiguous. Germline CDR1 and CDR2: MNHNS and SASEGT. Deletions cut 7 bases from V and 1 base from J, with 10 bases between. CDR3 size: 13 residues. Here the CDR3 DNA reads TGTGCCAGCAATCCGGGCCTTAACTATGGCTACACCTTC. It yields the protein CASNPGLNYGYTF.

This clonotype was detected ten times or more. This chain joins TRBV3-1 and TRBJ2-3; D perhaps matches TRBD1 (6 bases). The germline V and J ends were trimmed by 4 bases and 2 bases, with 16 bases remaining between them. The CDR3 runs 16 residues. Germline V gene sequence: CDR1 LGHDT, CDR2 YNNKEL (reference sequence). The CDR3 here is CASSPKTGGPTDTQYF. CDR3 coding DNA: TGTGCCAGCAGCCCGAAGACAGGAGGCCCCACAGATACGCAGTATTTT.

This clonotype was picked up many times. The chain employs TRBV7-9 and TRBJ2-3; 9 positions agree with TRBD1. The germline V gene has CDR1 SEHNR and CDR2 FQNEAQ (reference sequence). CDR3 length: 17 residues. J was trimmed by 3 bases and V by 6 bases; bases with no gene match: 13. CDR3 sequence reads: CASSLLPGQGSTDTQYF. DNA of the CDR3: TGTGCCAGCAGTTTACTTCCGGGACAGGGTTCAACAGATACGCAGTATTTT. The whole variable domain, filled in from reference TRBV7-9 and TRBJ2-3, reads DTGVSQNPRHKITKRGQNVTFRCDPISEHNRLYWYRQTLGQGPEFLTYFQNEAQLEKSRLLSDRFSAERPKGSFSTLEIQRTEQGDSAMYLCASSLLPGQGSTDTQYFGPGTRLTVL.